One sample yielded the 9 T cell receptor beta chains listed below, sequenced in a study of PD-1 blockade in classical Hodgkin lymphoma. Time point denoted: cycle 4 day 1 (C4D1), after less than seven weeks of nivolumab. In every patient, relapse followed autologous stem cell transplantation, while exposure to brentuximab vedotin differed. Magnetic negative selection served to purify CD4+ T cells out of PBMCs that had been thawed. Clones were sequenced by immunoSEQ multiplex PCR, and TCRdb holds only the in-frame ones, with some missing. The sample consists of under 35,000 clones, approximately 89% of them appearing once. Sample: CD4+ T cells from blood, taken before the fourth cycle of nivolumab. These receptors were collected from a human donor with classical Hodgkin lymphoma.

V gene TRBV18 combines with J gene TRBJ2-2; D gene unclear. V lost 0 bases, J lost 7 bases, and 6 bases lay in between. Germline-derived CDR1 and CDR2 are KGHSH and LQKENI. CDR3 length: 13 amino acids. This CDR3 reads CASSPPVVGELFF. In DNA form, the CDR3 reads TGTGCCAGCTCACCACCGGTGGTCGGGGAGCTGTTTTTT. Together with reference TRBV18 and TRBJ2-2, the CDR3 gives the full variable domain: NAGVMQNPRHLVRRRGQEARLRCSPMKGHSHVYWYRQLPEEGLKFMVYLQKENIIDESGMPKERFSAEFPKEGPSILRIQQVVRGDSAAYFCASSPPVVGELFFGEGSRLTVL.

This clone was counted a single time. The chain joins TRBV2 to TRBJ1-1, with TRBD1 as a possible D gene (5 bases). CDR1 and CDR2 from the germline V gene are SNHLY and FYNNEI. The CDR3 spans 14 residues. The V end was cut by 6 bases, the J end by 7 bases, with 18 bases between. The CDR3 sequence is CASRDRQPAHEAFF. DNA of the CDR3: TGTGCCAGCAGGGATAGACAGCCGGCTCATGAAGCTTTCTTT.

The chain combines TRBV5-6 with TRBJ2-2; 8 bases match TRBD1. CDR1 SGHDT and CDR2 YYEEEE come from the germline V gene. With 0 bases clipped from V and 1 base from J, the junction kept 2 bases outside the gene matches. CDR3 length equals 16 residues. The CDR3 spells CASSLAGTGNTGELFF. The CDR3 region has the DNA TGTGCCAGCAGCTTGGCCGGGACAGGGAACACCGGGGAGCTGTTTTTT. Supplemented by reference TRBV5-6 and TRBJ2-2, the full variable domain reads DAGVTQSPTHLIKTRGQQVTLRCSPKSGHDTVSWYQQALGQGPQFIFQYYEEEERQRGNFPDRFSGHQFPNYSSELNVNALLLGDSALYLCASSLAGTGNTGELFFGEGSRLTVL.

This clone was counted a single time. CDR3 residues: CASSMDRVAAQFF. The CDR3 nucleotides are TGTGCCAGCAGCATGGACAGGGTGGCAGCGCAGTTCTTC. The chain uses TRBV7-6 and TRBJ2-1, with 8 bases matching TRBD1. The J segment lost 12 bases and the V segment lost 5 bases, leaving 9 bases of the junction unmatched. This CDR3 comprises 13 residues. Per the germline V gene, CDR1 is SGHVS and CDR2 is FNYEAQ.

The chain recombines TRBV5-1 with TRBJ2-3, with a weak D call TRBD2 (5 bases). The V and J ends lost 1 base and 2 bases respectively, with 11 bases between them. There are 15 residues in the CDR3. CDR1 and CDR2 (germline): SGHRS, YFSETQ. This chain's CDR3 is CASSLTRAYTDTQYF. The CDR3 DNA reads TGCGCCAGCAGCTTGACTAGGGCCTACACAGATACGCAGTATTTT. Supplemented by reference TRBV5-1 and TRBJ2-3, the full variable domain reads KAGVTQTPRYLIKTRGQQVTLSCSPISGHRSVSWYQQTPGQGLQFLFEYFSETQRNKGNFPGRFSGRQFSNSRSEMNVSTLELGDSALYLCASSLTRAYTDTQYFGPGTRLTVL.

This clone was counted a few times. V and J are TRBV27 and TRBJ1-2; the match to TRBD1 covers 9 bases. There are 13 residues in the CDR3. The trim removed 6 bases at V and 5 bases at J, leaving 4 bases unmatched. In germline, CDR1 is MNHEY, CDR2 SMNVEV (reference sequence). The CDR3 DNA is TGTGCCAGCAGCACACAGGGGGCATATGGCTACACCTTC. It translates to CASSTQGAYGYTF.

J is TRBJ1-4 and V is TRBV7-8; weak D call: TRBD1 (6 bases). Germline CDR1 SGHVS, CDR2 FQNEAQ. Deletions cut 2 bases from V and 2 bases from J, with 15 bases between. The CDR3 sequence is 17 residues long. The DNA of the CDR3 is TGTGCCAGCAGCTTAAATGTTGGAACAGGGACTAATGAAAAACTGTTTTTT. It codes for CASSLNVGTGTNEKLFF. Drawing the rest from reference TRBV7-8 and TRBJ1-4, the complete variable domain is GAGVSQSPRYKVAKRGQDVALRCDPISGHVSLFWYQQALGQGPEFLTYFQNEAQLDKSGLPSDRFFAERPEGSVSTLKIQRTQQEDSAVYLCASSLNVGTGTNEKLFFGSGTQLSVL.

The genes are TRBV21-1 and TRBJ2-7; the tabulated D call, TRBD2, remains unverified against the DNA. TRBV21-1 is flagged as a pseudogene. The CDR3 spans 14 residues. In DNA form, the CDR3 reads TGTGCCAGCAGCGTCCGGGACTACTCCTACGAGCAGTACTTC. This encodes CASSVRDYSYEQYF.

The genes are TRBV9 and TRBJ2-1; 7 bases map to TRBD2. Germline CDR1 is SGDLS and CDR2 is YYNGEE. The V gene end was trimmed by 4 bases and the J gene end by 9 bases; junction bases not matched to a gene: 13. The CDR3 spans 15 residues. The CDR3 region has the DNA TGTGCCAGCAGCTCCCCCGGGACTATCCTTGGTGAGCAGTTCTTC. Residues: CASSSPGTILGEQFF.